A selection of T cell receptor beta chains follows, all from one sample in a study of T cells expressing NK-cell markers. TCRdb processed the 5' RACE reads again and assigns one entry to each CDR3 protein, with no DNA. The sample table sets out about 460,000 distinct CDR3 sequences. The source material was blood T cells: a sorted CD56 or NKG2C T cell subset, CD4+ or CD8+ T cells, or bulk PBMC T cells (not recorded which). These TCRs come from a woman in her forties or fifties in good health. Each CDR3 is given with its conserved first and last residue.

TRBV5-1	TRBJ2-5	CASSLSSIPTETQYF
TRBV20-1	TRBJ2-1	CSAPEGQRAYNEQFF
TRBV10-3	TRBJ2-2	CAISEGGVNTGELFF
TRBV12-5	TRBJ2-7	CASGLVGASGGEQYF
TRBV5-1	TRBJ2-7	CASSPGPSTYEQYF
TRBV29-1	TRBJ2-2	CSVVRLVGPNTGELFF
TRBV4-1	TRBJ2-1	CASSQDLRDRYNEQFF
TRBV24-1	TRBJ1-1	CAIQSAMNTEAFF
TRBV6-1	TRBJ2-2	CASRRGSSATGELFF
TRBV6-4	TRBJ1-1	CASSDSRTLNTEAFF